Only a few counts were recorded for the clone carrying this TCR beta chain. Its antigen is unknown. The sample belongs to a study of cytomegalovirus exposure and HLA in healthy donors. The wider study: There were approximately 81 million unique TCRs (from HLA-typed donors) in an early data release.

The study's findings and limits: Analyses of presence/absence relied on an assumption of roughly uniform sequencing depth across donors. An analysis that was carried out later associated approximately 15,000 TCR beta sequences with HLA alleles at 0.05 false discovery rate.

There are 20 residues in the CDR3. The PCR contained 60 Vbeta and 13 Jbeta primers. Repertoires were generated with immunoSEQ multiplex PCR, while TCRdb's copy carries only in-frame clones and drops some. The table includes 95,000 to 150,000 clones, 65% to 85% detected once. The sample taken for sequencing was PBMCs. The chain joins TRBV21-1 to TRBJ2-7; the D call of TRBD1 is as the table states it, not checked on the DNA. TRBV21-1 is listed as a pseudogene. The receptor's source is a man between 18 and 35 years old in good health and CMV-seropositive. CDR3 sequence reads: CASSKVLGDPRDRASYEQYF. CDR3 bases: TGTGCCAGCAGCAAAGTCCTCGGGGACCCCCGGGACAGGGCCTCCTACGAGCAGTACTTC.